The 11 T cell receptor beta chains presented below share a single source sample, sequenced in a study of response to subunit inactivated influenza vaccine. TCRdb ran MiXCR on the RT-PCR reads and lists one entry per CDR3 protein. This sample has about 650,000 distinct CDR3 sequences, with 14% found just once. The starting material was PBMCs from blood, obtained about 14 days before vaccination. These receptors were obtained from a man aged 45 to 65 who received an inactivated influenza vaccine.

This clonotype has only a few counts. The chain uses TRBV7-9 and TRBJ1-1, with D tentatively TRBD1 (6 bases). The CDR3 sequence is 14 residues long. The V end lost 5 bases, the J end lost 11 bases, and 21 bases lay between the germline ends. Germline-derived CDR1 and CDR2 are SEHNR and FQNEAQ (reference sequence). Here the CDR3 DNA reads TGTGCCAGCAGCGAGAGCTGGGACACAGCGGCCGCTTTCTTT. Its protein is CASSESWDTAAAFF.

This clonotype was counted a few times. The rearrangement links TRBV5-6 to TRBJ2-1, with 7 bases that match TRBD1. V shed 4 bases, J shed 12 bases, and the junction held 7 bases outside the gene matches. This CDR3 contains 12 residues. Germline CDR1 is SGHDT and CDR2 is YYEEEE. The CDR3 nucleotides are TGTGCCAGCAGCACCCCGAGACAGGGGCAGTTCTTC. This gives the protein CASSTPRQGQFF.

As for this clonotype: A much larger clone is a single base away; this may be a read error. The rearrangement uses TRBV6-6 and TRBJ1-1; D call uncertain. CDR1 and CDR2 from the germline V gene are MNHNY and SVGAGI (reference sequence). The CDR3 totals 13 residues. As DNA, the CDR3 is TGTGTCAGCAGTTACTCGCCGAACACTGAAGCTTTCTTT. Translating it yields CVSSYSPNTEAFF.

This clonotype has a handful of counts. The gene calls are TRBV29-1 and TRBJ1-2, with 8 bases lining up with TRBD1. V trimming: 7 bases; J trimming: 2 bases; junction bases outside the gene matches: 9. Germline V gene data show CDR1 as SQVTM and CDR2 as ANQGSEA. The CDR3 covers 14 residues. The CDR3 region is CSATRQGLNYGYTF. CDR3 bases: TGCAGCGCAACGAGACAGGGGCTAAACTATGGCTACACCTTC.

This clonotype has ten or more counts. V usage is TRBV6-1 and J usage is TRBJ2-2, with 11 bases that match TRBD2. The CDR3 is made up of 15 amino acids. The V segment lost 5 bases and the J segment 5 bases; nucleotides outside the gene matches: 4. From germline, CDR1 is MNHNS and CDR2 SASEGT. CDR3 nucleotides: TGTGCCAGCAGTCTAGCGGGGGGCCCTACCGGGGAGCTGTTTTTT. This translates into CASSLAGGPTGELFF.

This clonotype was seen only a few times. The CDR3 loop reads CASSLSLAGGYNEQFF. The CDR3 nucleotides are TGTGCCAGCAGTTTATCACTAGCGGGAGGATACAATGAGCAGTTCTTC. This chain connects TRBV28 to TRBJ2-1; 12 bases fit TRBD2. J lost 4 bases, V lost 1 base, and 2 bases had no gene match. Germline loops: CDR1 MDHEN, CDR2 SYDVKM. This CDR3 has 16 amino acids.

This clonotype was picked up a small number of times. CDR3 in DNA: TGCGCCAGCAGCCAAGATCCGGGACAGCGGAACTATGGCTACACCTTC. Residues: CASSQDPGQRNYGYTF. The chain employs TRBV4-3 and TRBJ1-2; 7 bases are shared with TRBD1. J lost 2 bases, V lost 0 bases, and 6 bases had no gene match. CDR1 is LGHNA, CDR2 YSLEER, per germline. The CDR3 has 16 amino acids.

V gene TRBV5-1 combines with J gene TRBJ1-1; D possibly corresponds to TRBD1 (5 bases). V was cut by 0 bases and J by 5 bases, with 11 bases left in between. The CDR3 spans 14 residues. Germline CDR1 and CDR2: SGHRS and YFSETQ. The CDR3 loop is CASSLVQDGTEAFF. The CDR3 nucleotides are TGCGCCAGCAGCTTGGTACAGGACGGAACTGAAGCTTTCTTT.

This clonotype was observed a few times. The CDR3 reads CASSIPLQPQHF. The CDR3 DNA follows: TGTGCCAGTAGTATACCCCTTCAGCCCCAGCATTTT. The J gene is TRBJ1-5, the V gene TRBV19, with D hard to call. In germline, CDR1 is LNHDA, CDR2 SQIVND (reference sequence). Trimming pared 2 bases from V and 6 bases from J, leaving 5 bases between. The CDR3 is made up of 12 amino acids.

The V call is TRBV6-1, the J call TRBJ1-6; TRBD1 aligns across 9 bases. The CDR3 sequence is 14 residues long. Per germline, CDR1 MNHNS and CDR2 SASEGT. The V segment lost 8 bases and the J segment 10 bases; nucleotides outside the gene matches: 9. The CDR3 reads CASAKDRGYSPLHF. CDR3 sequence (DNA): TGTGCCAGCGCCAAGGACAGGGGCTACTCACCCCTCCACTTT.

The chain joins TRBV3-1 to TRBJ2-5; 9 nucleotides line up with TRBD2. This CDR3 region has 17 residues. With V trimmed by 0 bases and J by 9 bases, 14 bases remained unmatched. The germline V gene encodes CDR1 LGHDT and CDR2 YNNKEL (reference sequence). The CDR3 region is CASSQDLLKAAGGAQYF. The CDR3 bases are TGTGCCAGCAGCCAAGATCTCCTAAAAGCGGCGGGGGGGGCCCAGTACTTC.